A single sample gave rise to the 9 T cell receptor beta chains below, sequenced in a study of cytomegalovirus exposure and HLA in healthy donors. Repertoires were generated with immunoSEQ multiplex PCR, while TCRdb's copy carries only in-frame clones and drops some. The table includes 100,000 or so clones, 85% detected once. Material: PBMCs. The receptors derive from a man aged 18 to 29 in good health and CMV-seropositive.

The chain couples TRBV7-9 to TRBJ1-2, with unresolved D. The CDR3 sequence is 13 residues long. Trimming took off 6 bases at V and 4 bases at J, with 12 bases between the two ends. Germline values: CDR1 SEHNR, CDR2 FQNEAQ (reference sequence). The CDR3 is CASSPGEFYGYTF. The CDR3 DNA follows: TGTGCCAGCAGTCCCGGGGAGTTCTATGGCTACACCTTC.

The gene calls are TRBV6-5 and TRBJ1-2, with TRBD1 matching 8 bases. Germline V lookup: CDR1 MNHEY, CDR2 SVGAGI. The CDR3 extends over 13 amino acids. The V and J ends lost 6 bases and 5 bases, in that order; junction bases with no gene match: 5. The CDR3 DNA is TGTGCCAGCAGGGGGGGGACAGGTTATGGCTACACCTTC. As protein: CASRGGTGYGYTF.

This rearrangement joins TRBV30 to TRBJ1-1; perhaps TRBD1 as D (5 bases). Trimming removed 0 bases at V and 4 bases at J, with 9 bases between. The CDR3 length is 13 residues. CDR1 is GTSNPN and CDR2 is SVGIG in the germline V gene (reference sequence). This CDR3 is CAWSVGGSTEAFF. The CDR3 nucleotides are TGTGCCTGGAGTGTCGGGGGATCCACTGAAGCTTTCTTT.

This clone is a singleton in its sample. The genes are TRBV25-1 and TRBJ1-1, with D uncertain. Between the trimmed V and J ends, which lost 3 bases and 1 base, there was a span of 12 bases. Germline lookup yields CDR1 MGHDK and CDR2 SYGVNS. The CDR3 totals 15 residues. The CDR3 spells CASSDPSWANTEAFF. The CDR3 nucleotides are TGTGCCAGCAGTGATCCATCCTGGGCGAACACTGAAGCTTTCTTT.

The chain employs TRBV5-1 and TRBJ2-6, with a tentative D call TRBD2 (5 bases). The length of the CDR3 is 15 residues. Trimming shortened V by 4 bases and J by 0 bases, and 8 bases separated the two germline ends. Germline assignment: CDR1 SGHRS and CDR2 YFSETQ. The CDR3 protein is CASSPGLSGANVLTF. In DNA form, the CDR3 reads TGCGCCAGCAGCCCCGGACTCTCTGGGGCCAACGTCCTGACTTTC.

The J gene is TRBJ1-2, the V gene TRBV27, with D possibly TRBD1 on 6 matching bases. The CDR3 loop spans 13 amino acids. Deletions cut 2 bases from V and 8 bases from J, with 12 bases between. The germline gives CDR1 MNHEY, CDR2 SMNVEV (reference sequence). CDR3 DNA: TGTGCCAGCAGTTTACGGGGGGCTCGCGGCTACACCTTC. Translation: CASSLRGARGYTF.

This clone was detected only a few times. The chain is built from TRBV28 and TRBJ1-2, with TRBD1 matching over 7 bases. The germline V gene has CDR1 MDHEN and CDR2 SYDVKM. The CDR3 loop spans 15 amino acids. V shed 5 bases and J 3 bases; nucleotides not matched to a gene: 9. This CDR3 is CASSPRPTGDYGYTF. The CDR3 DNA follows: TGTGCCAGCAGTCCTCGACCTACAGGGGACTATGGCTACACCTTC.

The chain employs TRBV10-3 and TRBJ1-2; the D gene is possibly TRBD1 (6 bases). Trimming took off 2 bases at V and 4 bases at J, with 14 bases between the two ends. There are 15 residues in the CDR3. Germline V CDR1 and CDR2: ENHRY, SYGVKD. In DNA form, the CDR3 reads TGTGCCATCAGTGAGGGGCAGGGGCGCATCTATGGCTACACCTTC. This encodes CAISEGQGRIYGYTF.

The J gene is TRBJ1-5, the V gene TRBV4-1, with 8 bases that match TRBD1. CDR1 and CDR2 (germline): MGHRA, YSYEKL. V was pared by 0 bases and J by 5 bases, with 9 bases of the junction left unmatched. The CDR3 sequence is 17 residues long. CDR3 in DNA: TGCGCCAGCAGCCAAGATCTTGGTGGGACAGGTTATCAGCCCCAGCATTTT. Residues: CASSQDLGGTGYQPQHF.